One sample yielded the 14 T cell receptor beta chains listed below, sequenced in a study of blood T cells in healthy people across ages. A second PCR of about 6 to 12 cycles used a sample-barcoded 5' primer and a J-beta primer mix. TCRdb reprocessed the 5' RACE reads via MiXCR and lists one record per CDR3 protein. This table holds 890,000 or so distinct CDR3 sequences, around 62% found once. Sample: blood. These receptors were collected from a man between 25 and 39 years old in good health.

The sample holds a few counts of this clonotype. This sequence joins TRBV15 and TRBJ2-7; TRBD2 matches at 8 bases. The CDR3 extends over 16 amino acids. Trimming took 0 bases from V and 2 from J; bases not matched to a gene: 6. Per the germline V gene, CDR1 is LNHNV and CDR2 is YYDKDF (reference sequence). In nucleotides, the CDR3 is TGTGCCACCAGCAGAGATGGTGGTAGCGGGGCCTACGAGCAGTACTTC. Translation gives CATSRDGGSGAYEQYF.

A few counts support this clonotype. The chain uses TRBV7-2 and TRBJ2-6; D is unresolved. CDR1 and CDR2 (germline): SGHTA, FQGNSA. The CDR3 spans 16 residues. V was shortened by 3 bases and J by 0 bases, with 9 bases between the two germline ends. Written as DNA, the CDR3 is TGTGCCAGCAGCTTCGGCAGAAGCTCTGGGGCCAACGTCCTGACTTTC. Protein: CASSFGRSSGANVLTF. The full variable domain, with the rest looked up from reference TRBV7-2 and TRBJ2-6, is GAGVSQSPSNKVTEKGKDVELRCDPISGHTALYWYRQSLGQGLEFLIYFQGNSAPDKSGLPSDRFSAERTGGSVSTLTIQRTQQEDSAVYLCASSFGRSSGANVLTFGAGSRLTVL.

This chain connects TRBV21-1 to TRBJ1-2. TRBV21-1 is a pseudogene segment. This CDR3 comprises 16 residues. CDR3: CASSTFVKLSNYGYTF. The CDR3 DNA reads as TGTGCCAGCAGCACATTCGTTAAGCTTTCTAACTATGGCTACACCTTC.

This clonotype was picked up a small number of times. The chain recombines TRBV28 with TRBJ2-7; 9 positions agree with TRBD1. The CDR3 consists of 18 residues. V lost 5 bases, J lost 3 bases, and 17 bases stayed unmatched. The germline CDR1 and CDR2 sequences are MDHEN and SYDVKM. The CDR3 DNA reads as TGTGCCAGCAGTCTAGCTTTGGGGAGCCGGGACAGGGACTACGAGCAGTACTTC. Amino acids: CASSLALGSRDRDYEQYF.

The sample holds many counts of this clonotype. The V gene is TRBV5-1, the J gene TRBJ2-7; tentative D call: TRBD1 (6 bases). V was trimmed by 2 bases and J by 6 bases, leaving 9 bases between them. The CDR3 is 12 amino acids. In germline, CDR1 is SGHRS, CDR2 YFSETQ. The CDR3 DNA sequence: TGCGCCAGCAGCTTACAGGGTAGCGAGCAGTACTTC. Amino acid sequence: CASSLQGSEQYF.

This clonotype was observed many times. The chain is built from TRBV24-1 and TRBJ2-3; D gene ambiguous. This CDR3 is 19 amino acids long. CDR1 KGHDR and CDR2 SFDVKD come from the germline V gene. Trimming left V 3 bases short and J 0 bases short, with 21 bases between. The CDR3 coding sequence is TGTGCCACCAGTGATCTTAAAACCGCACGATCCGGTAGCACAGATACGCAGTATTTT. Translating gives CATSDLKTARSGSTDTQYF.

CDR3 amino acids: CSARDAEASNQPQHF. The CDR3, as DNA: TGCAGTGCTAGAGATGCGGAGGCTAGCAATCAGCCCCAGCATTTT. The V gene is TRBV20-1, the J gene TRBJ1-5; no clear D gene. Per germline, CDR1 DFQATT and CDR2 SNEGSKA (reference sequence). This CDR3 is 15 amino acids long. Trimming pared 0 bases from V and 0 bases from J, leaving 9 bases between.

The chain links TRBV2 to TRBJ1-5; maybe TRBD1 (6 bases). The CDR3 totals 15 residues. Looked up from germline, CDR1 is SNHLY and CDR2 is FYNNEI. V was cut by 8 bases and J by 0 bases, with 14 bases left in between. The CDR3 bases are TGTGCCAGCGCTCGGGACAAACTTAGCAATCAGCCCCAGCATTTT. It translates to CASARDKLSNQPQHF.

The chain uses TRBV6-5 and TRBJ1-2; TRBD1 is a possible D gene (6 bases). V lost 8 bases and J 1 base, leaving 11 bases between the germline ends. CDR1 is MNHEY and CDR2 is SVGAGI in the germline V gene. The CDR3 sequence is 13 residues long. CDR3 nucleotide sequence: TGTGCCAGCGGGATGGACAGTAACTATGGCTACACCTTC. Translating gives CASGMDSNYGYTF.

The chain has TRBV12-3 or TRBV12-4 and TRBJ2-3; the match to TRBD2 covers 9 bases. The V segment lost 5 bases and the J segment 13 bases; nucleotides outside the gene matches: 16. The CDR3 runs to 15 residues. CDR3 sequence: CASSLISGGRYAEYF. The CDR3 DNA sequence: TGTGCCAGCAGTCTCATTAGCGGGGGTAGATATGCGGAGTATTTT.

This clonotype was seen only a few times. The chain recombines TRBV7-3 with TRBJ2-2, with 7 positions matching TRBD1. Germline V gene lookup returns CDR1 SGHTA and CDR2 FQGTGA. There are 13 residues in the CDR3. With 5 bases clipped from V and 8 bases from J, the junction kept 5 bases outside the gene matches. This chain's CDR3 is CASSRQGSGELFF. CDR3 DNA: TGTGCCAGCAGCCGACAGGGTTCGGGGGAGCTGTTTTTT.

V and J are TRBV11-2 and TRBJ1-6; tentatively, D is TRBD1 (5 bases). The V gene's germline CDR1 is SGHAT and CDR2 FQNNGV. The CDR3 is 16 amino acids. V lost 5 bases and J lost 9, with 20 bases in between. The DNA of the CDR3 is TGTGCCAGCAGCCTCGGAAGGGGCTGGTCGGTTTCACCCCTCCACTTT. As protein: CASSLGRGWSVSPLHF.

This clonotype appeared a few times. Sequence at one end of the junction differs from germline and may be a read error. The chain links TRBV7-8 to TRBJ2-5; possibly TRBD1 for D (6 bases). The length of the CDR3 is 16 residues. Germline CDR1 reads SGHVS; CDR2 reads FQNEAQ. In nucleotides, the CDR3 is TGTGCCAGCAGCTTAGCCACGGGACACAATCAAGAGATCCAGTACTTC. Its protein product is CASSLATGHNQEIQYF.

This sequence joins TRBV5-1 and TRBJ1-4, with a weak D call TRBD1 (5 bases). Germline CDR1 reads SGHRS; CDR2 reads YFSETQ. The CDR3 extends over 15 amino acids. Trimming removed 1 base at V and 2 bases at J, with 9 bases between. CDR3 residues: CASSLSGMTNEKLFF. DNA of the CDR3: TGCGCCAGCAGCTTGTCAGGGATGACTAATGAAAAACTGTTTTTT.